This TCR beta chain was observed in a study of cytomegalovirus exposure and HLA in healthy donors. General study results and limits: Donors belonging to an Asian-associated ancestry cluster reportedly showed fewer N-insertions in productive TCRs than the roughly 670-donor mean, according to what a later analysis found.

Comments on this clone: The antigen is unknown.

The CDR3 length is 13 residues. CDR1 is SGHDT and CDR2 is YYEEEE in the germline V gene. V dropped 2 bases and J dropped 6; count of bases not matched to a gene: 4. This PCR relied on a set of 60 Vbeta primers and 13 Jbeta primers. The assay was immunoSEQ multiplex PCR, and TCRdb's table has in-frame clones only and misses some. This repertoire shows over 100,000 clones, around 74% found once; its top ten account for under 8.5%. The rearrangement joins TRBV5-6 to TRBJ1-2; 7 bases are shared with TRBD1. The material sequenced was PBMCs. This TCR came from a male donor in good health and CMV-seronegative. The CDR3 protein is CASSLGGSDGYTF. The CDR3 DNA is TGTGCCAGCAGCTTAGGGGGCTCTGATGGCTACACCTTC.